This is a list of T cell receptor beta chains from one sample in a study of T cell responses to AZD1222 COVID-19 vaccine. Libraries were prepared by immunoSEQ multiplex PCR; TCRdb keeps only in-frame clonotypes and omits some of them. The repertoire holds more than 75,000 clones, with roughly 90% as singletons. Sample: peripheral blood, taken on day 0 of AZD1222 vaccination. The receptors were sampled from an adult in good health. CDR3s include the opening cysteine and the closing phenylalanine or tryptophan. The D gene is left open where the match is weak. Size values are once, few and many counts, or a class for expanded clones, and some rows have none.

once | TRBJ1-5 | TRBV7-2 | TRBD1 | TGTGCCAGCAGCTTAGCGGGGACAGGGGGCGCATCTGGCCGCAATCAGCCCCAGCATTTT | CASSLAGTGGASGRNQPQHF
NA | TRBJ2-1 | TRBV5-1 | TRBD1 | TGCGCCAGCAGTCAAGAACAGGGGCCCGCCTACAATGAGCAGTTCTTC | CASSQEQGPAYNEQFF
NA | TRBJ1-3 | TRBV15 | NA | TGTGCCACCAGCAGAACAGGAAACACCATATATTTT | CATSRTGNTIYF
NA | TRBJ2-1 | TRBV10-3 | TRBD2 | TGTGCCATTCGAGCGGGGGGGCCCGATGAGCAGTTCTTC | CAIRAGGPDEQFF
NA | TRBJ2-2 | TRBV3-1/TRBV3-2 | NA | TGTGCCAGCAGCTGGCATGGGACGGAGAACACCGGGGAGCTGTTTTTT | CASSWHGTENTGELFF
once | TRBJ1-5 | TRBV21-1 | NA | TGTGCCAGCAGCAATGAAGGGTACAGTCAGCCCCAGCATTTT | CASSNEGYSQPQHF
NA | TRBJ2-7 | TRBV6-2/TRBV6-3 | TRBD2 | TGTGCCAGCAGCTTCCCGACTAGCGGGGCTACCTACGAGCAGTACTTC | CASSFPTSGATYEQYF
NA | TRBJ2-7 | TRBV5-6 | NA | TGTGCCAGCAGCTTGTCTAGCTGGGTTCCCTACGAGCAGTACTTC | CASSLSSWVPYEQYF
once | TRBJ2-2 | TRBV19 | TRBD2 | TGTGCCAGTAGATTAGCGGGATTCACCGGGGAGCTGTTTTTT | CASRLAGFTGELFF
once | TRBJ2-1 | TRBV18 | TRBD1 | TGTGCCAGCTCGGTCTTGACAGGGGCGAGCTCCTACAATGAGCAGTTCTTC | CASSVLTGASSYNEQFF
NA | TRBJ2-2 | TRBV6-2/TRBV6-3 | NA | TGTGCCAGCAGTTACAGCCTACTTGGGACCGGGGAGCTGTTTTTT | CASSYSLLGTGELFF
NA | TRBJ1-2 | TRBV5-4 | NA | TGTGCCAGCAGCCCACAGAACAACTATGGCTACACCTTC | CASSPQNNYGYTF
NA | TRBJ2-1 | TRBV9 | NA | TGTGCCAGCAGCGTAGACATATCCGCCGGAAATGAGCAGTTCTTC | CASSVDISAGNEQFF
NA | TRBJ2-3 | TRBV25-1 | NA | TGTGCCAGCAGTGAATCCGAGTACATCACAGATACGCAGTATTTT | CASSESEYITDTQYF
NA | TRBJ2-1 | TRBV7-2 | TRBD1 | TGTGCCAGCAGCTCTTTAGGGGACAGGTCTAGTCCCTACAATGAGCAGTTCTTC | CASSSLGDRSSPYNEQFF
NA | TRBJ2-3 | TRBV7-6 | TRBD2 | TGTGCCAGCAGCTTAGTGGTAGCGGGGGCAACAGATACGCAGTATTTT | CASSLVVAGATDTQYF
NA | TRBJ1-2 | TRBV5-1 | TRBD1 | TGCGCCAGCAGCTTGAATCGGGGCCCCCGAGGACAGGGGAATGGCTACACCTTC | CASSLNRGPRGQGNGYTF
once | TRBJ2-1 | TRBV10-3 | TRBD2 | TGTGCCATCAGTGAGTCGGGGACTAGCGCCAGCTCCTACAATGAGCAGTTCTTC | CAISESGTSASSYNEQFF
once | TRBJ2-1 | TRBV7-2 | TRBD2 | TGTGCCAGCAGCCCCCCGGGCGGGAGCTCCTACAATGAGCAGTTCTTC | CASSPPGGSSYNEQFF
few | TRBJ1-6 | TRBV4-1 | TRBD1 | TGCGCCAGCAGCCAAGAAGAGGGACAGGTTAATTCACCCCTCCACTTT | CASSQEEGQVNSPLHF
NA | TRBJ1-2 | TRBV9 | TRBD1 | TGTGCCAGCAGCGTAGGACAGGGAGACTATGGCTACACCTTC | CASSVGQGDYGYTF
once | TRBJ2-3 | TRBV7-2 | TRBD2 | TGTGCCAGCAGCTTTAACGGGAGGGCCGCAGATACGCAGTATTTT | CASSFNGRAADTQYF
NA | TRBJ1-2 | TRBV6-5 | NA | TGTGCCAGCAGCCCAACAGGGCCGGGCGGCTACACCTTC | CASSPTGPGGYTF
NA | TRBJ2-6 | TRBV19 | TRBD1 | TGTGCCAGTAGTATTTACAGGGGCTCTGGGGCCAACGTCCTGACTTTC | CASSIYRGSGANVLTF
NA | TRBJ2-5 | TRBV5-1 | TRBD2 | TGCGCCAGCAGCTTGGTAAGACTAGCGGGCCAAGAGACCCAGTACTTC | CASSLVRLAGQETQYF
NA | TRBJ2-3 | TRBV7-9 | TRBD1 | TGTGCCAGCAGCTTAGAAGGGACAGGGGATTCTACGCAGTATTTT | CASSLEGTGDSTQYF
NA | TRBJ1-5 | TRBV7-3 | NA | TGTGCCAGCAGCTTAATTAATGGGGAACAGGGTGCCCAGCATTTT | CASSLINGEQGAQHF
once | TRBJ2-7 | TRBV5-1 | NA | TGCGCCAGCAGCTCCCGGGGAACACGAACCTACGAGCAGTACTTC | CASSSRGTRTYEQYF
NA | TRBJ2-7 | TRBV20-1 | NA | TGCAGTGCTAGTATCGGCCGAGAGGGGGAGCAGTACTTC | CSASIGREGEQYF
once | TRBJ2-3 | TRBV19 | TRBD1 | TGTGCCAGTAGTATCGGACAGGCCTCCACAGATACGCAGTATTTT | CASSIGQASTDTQYF
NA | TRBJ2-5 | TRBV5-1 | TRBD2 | TGCGCCAGCAGCCTCAGGACTAGCGGGGGGCCTACCCAAGAGACCCAGTACTTC | CASSLRTSGGPTQETQYF
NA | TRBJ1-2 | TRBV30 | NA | TGTGCCTGGAGGCCTGGAGAGTTCGGCTATGGCTACACCTTC | CAWRPGEFGYGYTF
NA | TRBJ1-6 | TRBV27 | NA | TGTGCCAGCAGTTTATCTTCCATTCCCGGAAAGACACCCCTCCACTTT | CASSLSSIPGKTPLHF
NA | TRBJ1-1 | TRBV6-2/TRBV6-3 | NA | TGTGCCAGCAGTTCGGGACGGGCCGGGGCGGACACTGAAGCTTTCTTT | CASSSGRAGADTEAFF
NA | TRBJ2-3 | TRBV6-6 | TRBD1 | TGTGCCAGCAGTTACGTCGGGACAGCGAGCACAGATACGCAGTATTTT | CASSYVGTASTDTQYF
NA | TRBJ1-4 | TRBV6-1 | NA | TGTGCCAGCAGTGACCCCCCCCGGGCTGAAAAACTGTTTTTT | CASSDPPRAEKLFF
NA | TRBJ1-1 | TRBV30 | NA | TGTGCCTGGAGCCTCCCCGACAGGCTGAACACTGAAGCTTTCTTT | CAWSLPDRLNTEAFF
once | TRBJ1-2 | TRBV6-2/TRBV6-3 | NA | TGTGCCAGCAGTGTGGGTGTCTATGGCTACACCTTC | CASSVGVYGYTF
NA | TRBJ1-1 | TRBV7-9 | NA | TGTGCCAGCAGCTTAGAACCTTATGCTGAAGCTTTCTTT | CASSLEPYAEAFF
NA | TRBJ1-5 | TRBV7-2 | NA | TGTGCCAGCAGCTTAGATGGAGGGGGCAATCAGCCCCAGCATTTT | CASSLDGGGNQPQHF
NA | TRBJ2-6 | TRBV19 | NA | TGTGCCAGTAGTATCCGCTCTGGGGCCAACGTCCTGACTTTC | CASSIRSGANVLTF
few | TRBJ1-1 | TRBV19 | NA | TGTGCCAGTACTTTTCTTGGAGGGAGGGGGTCCACTGAAGCTTTCTTT | CASTFLGGRGSTEAFF
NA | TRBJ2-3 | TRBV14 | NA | TGTGCCAGCAGCAAGGCTCTGGGACACTACAGCACAGATACGCAGTATTTT | CASSKALGHYSTDTQYF
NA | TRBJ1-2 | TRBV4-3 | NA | TGCGCCAGCAGCCGCAGACGGACCGGTGGGGGGGCCAACTATGGCTACACCTTC | CASSRRRTGGGANYGYTF
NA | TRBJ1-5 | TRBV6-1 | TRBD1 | TGTGCCAGCAGTGCCTCAGGCAGGGGGAGCAATCAGCCCCAGCATTTT | CASSASGRGSNQPQHF
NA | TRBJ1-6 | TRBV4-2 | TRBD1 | TGTGCCAGCAGCCAAACAGGGGCCGGGAATTCACCCCTCCACTTT | CASSQTGAGNSPLHF
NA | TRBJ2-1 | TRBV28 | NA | TGTGCCAGCAGTTCATCACAGGCGAGCTCCTACAATGAGCAGTTCTTC | CASSSSQASSYNEQFF
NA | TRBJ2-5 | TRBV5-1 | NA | TGCGCCAGCACCCGTTTCCAAGAGACCCAGTACTTC | CASTRFQETQYF
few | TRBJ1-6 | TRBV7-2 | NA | TGTGCCAGCAGCTTAGCAGGGTTGGGTAATTCACCCCTCCACTTT | CASSLAGLGNSPLHF
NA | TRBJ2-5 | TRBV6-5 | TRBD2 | TGTGCCAGCAGCCGACTAGCGGAAGAGACCCAGTACTTC | CASSRLAEETQYF
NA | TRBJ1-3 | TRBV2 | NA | TGTGCCAGCAGTGAAGCCGGTACAGCTGGAAACACCATATATTTT | CASSEAGTAGNTIYF
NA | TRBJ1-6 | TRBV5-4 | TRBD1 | TGTGCCAGCAGCTCAGCGACAGGGGACCTCTATAATTCACCCCTCCACTTT | CASSSATGDLYNSPLHF
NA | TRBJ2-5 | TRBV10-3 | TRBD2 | TGTGCCATCAGTGACGGAGGACTAGCCGAAGAGACCCAGTACTTC | CAISDGGLAEETQYF
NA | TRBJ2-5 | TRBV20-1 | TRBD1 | TGCAGTGCTAGTGGCCAGGGGGCGAAGATCGGGTCTCAAGAGACCCAGTACTTC | CSASGQGAKIGSQETQYF
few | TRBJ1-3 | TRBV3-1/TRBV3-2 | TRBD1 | TGTGCCAGCAGCGCCACCTGGGACAGGGGTGGAAACACCATATATTTT | CASSATWDRGGNTIYF